This T cell receptor (beta chain) was recorded in a study of cytomegalovirus exposure and HLA in healthy donors. Study-level information: Researchers found that about 82% of 350 to 500 genotyped donors fell within the Caucasian-associated ancestry cluster.

Per the germline V gene, CDR1 is SSHAT and CDR2 is FNYEAQ (reference sequence). CDR3 length: 15 residues. PCR employed 60 Vbeta and 13 Jbeta primers. TCRdb's table, derived via immunoSEQ multiplex PCR, lists solely in-frame clones and lacks some. The sample yields about 130,000 clones, over 70% seen once. Overall study results and limits: As a later analysis showed, several of the most significant clusters appeared to be linked to common viral pathogens. Likely technical artifact: a cluster of highly shared sequence variants. Later findings reportedly placed an Asian-associated ancestry cluster below the roughly 700-donor mean for N-insertions.

Details on this clone: The antigen remains undetermined. The junction shows a germline mismatch at one end, possibly a read error.

This chain links TRBV7-7 with TRBJ2-1; D possibly corresponds to TRBD2 (5 bases). The receptor was isolated from a man aged 40-49 years in good health and CMV-seropositive. The source material was PBMCs. CDR3 protein: CASSHSGSSYNEQFF. CDR3 DNA: TGTGCTAGCAGCCATTCGGGGAGCTCCTACAATGAGCAGTTCTTC.